A single sample is the source of the 30 T cell receptor beta chains below, sequenced in a study of cytomegalovirus exposure and HLA in healthy donors. Researchers ran the PCR with 60 Vbeta and 13 Jbeta primers. Here immunoSEQ multiplex PCR was the method, and the copy in TCRdb shows in-frame clones only, minus some. This repertoire shows around 40,000 clones, approximately 90% found once; its top ten account for 6.5% to 9.5%. Specimen: PBMCs. All receptors come from a middle-aged woman in good health and CMV-seropositive.

Regarding this clone: One end of the junction varies from germline; a read error may be responsible. J is TRBJ2-7 and V is TRBV2, with D perhaps TRBD1 (6 bases). The CDR3 runs to 12 residues. Germline V gives CDR1 SNHLY, CDR2 FYNNEI. CDR3 sequence (DNA): TGTGCCAGCGGTGCCGGGACAAAAATCCCCAACTTC. Translated, it gives CASGAGTKIPNF.

The V gene is TRBV5-5, the J gene TRBJ2-5; possibly TRBD1 for D (6 bases). The J call may be in error: the DNA end matches TRBJ2-7 better. This CDR3 comprises 13 residues. The germline V gene has CDR1 SGHKS and CDR2 YYEKEE (reference sequence). The CDR3 DNA is TGTGCCAGCAGCCCGGACAGTACCTACGAGCAGTACTTC. Translation gives CASSPDSTYEQYF.

The rearrangement uses TRBV19 and TRBJ2-5, with unresolved D. CDR1 is LNHDA and CDR2 is SQIVND in the germline V gene (reference sequence). V was cut by 1 base and J by 5 bases, with 17 bases left in between. The CDR3 extends over 16 amino acids. The CDR3 loop is CASSIGPASGVETQYF. The CDR3, as DNA: TGTGCCAGTAGTATAGGTCCGGCTAGTGGTGTCGAGACCCAGTACTTC.

This chain connects TRBV29-1 to TRBJ2-2; 12 nucleotides match TRBD2. This CDR3 comprises 14 residues. V gave up 7 bases and J gave up 4 bases; unmatched junction bases: 4. CDR1 is SQVTM and CDR2 is ANQGSEA in the germline V gene. DNA for the CDR3: TGCAGCGGCGAGACTAGCGGGGGCACCGGGGAGCTGTTTTTT. Translated: CSGETSGGTGELFF.

The chain carries TRBV7-2 and TRBJ2-1; 8 nucleotides line up with TRBD2. The CDR3 is 17 residues long. CDR1 SGHTA and CDR2 FQGNSA come from the germline V gene. V lost 1 base, J lost 2 bases, and 7 bases stayed unmatched. This chain's CDR3 is CASSLGRGVGTYNEQFF. In nucleotides, the CDR3 is TGTGCCAGCAGCTTAGGGCGGGGGGTAGGGACCTACAATGAGCAGTTCTTC.

The chain combines TRBV7-3 with TRBJ2-2; TRBD2 matches at 9 bases. CDR1 and CDR2 (germline): SGHTA, FQGTGA. V lost 4 bases to trimming and J lost 6 bases; unmatched junction nucleotides: 6. The CDR3 contains 15 residues. DNA for the CDR3: TGTGCCAGCAGCTCCTCCGGGACTAGCCCCGGGGAGCTGTTTTTT. Translation: CASSSSGTSPGELFF.

The J gene is TRBJ1-2, the V gene TRBV28, with TRBD1 matching 12 bases. V lost 5 bases to trimming and J lost 9 bases; unmatched junction nucleotides: 7. Germline CDR1 is MDHEN and CDR2 is SYDVKM. This CDR3 comprises 14 residues. CDR3 nucleotides: TGTGCCAGCAGTCCCGGGACAGGGGGCTGGAGCTACACCTTC. It encodes CASSPGTGGWSYTF.

V gene TRBV7-3 combines with J gene TRBJ2-7; D might be TRBD1 (6 bases). The germline V gene has CDR1 SGHTA and CDR2 FQGTGA. This CDR3 has 16 residues. V lost 4 bases to trimming and J lost 1 base, with 17 bases between them. The CDR3 nucleotides read TGTGCCAGCAGCTCAGGTTTGGGGGCAGGGTCCTACGAGCAGTACTTC. This translates into CASSSGLGAGSYEQYF.

This chain uses TRBV6-4 with TRBJ2-5; TRBD2 matches at 7 bases. The germline V gene has CDR1 MRHNA and CDR2 SNTAGT. V shed 6 bases and J 1 base; nucleotides not matched to a gene: 8. The CDR3 totals 15 residues. In DNA, the CDR3 is TGTGCCAGCAGCCTCTCCGGGACTACCCAAGAGACCCAGTACTTC. It yields the protein CASSLSGTTQETQYF.

This clone occurred once. V and J are TRBV2 and TRBJ1-2; unclear D gene. Trimming left V 0 bases short and J 7 bases short, with 9 bases between. The V gene's germline CDR1 is SNHLY and CDR2 FYNNEI. CDR3 length equals 13 residues. The CDR3 protein is CASSEALRVGYTF. The CDR3 DNA is TGTGCCAGCAGTGAAGCGCTCCGGGTTGGCTACACCTTC.

The chain uses TRBV6-1 and TRBJ1-2; TRBD1 might be the D (5 bases). Looked up from germline, CDR1 is MNHNS and CDR2 is SASEGT. The CDR3 contains 15 residues. Trimming removed 0 bases at V and 2 bases at J, with 10 bases between. The CDR3: CASSEAAGMNYGYTF. The DNA of the CDR3 is TGTGCCAGCAGTGAAGCGGCAGGGATGAACTATGGCTACACCTTC.

This clone was detected only once. This rearrangement joins TRBV19 to TRBJ2-2; 9 nucleotides align to TRBD1. Trimming cost V 8 bases and J 3 bases; bases outside gene matches: 7. This CDR3 has 15 amino acids. CDR1 is LNHDA, CDR2 SQIVND, per germline (reference sequence). CDR3 sequence (DNA): TGTGCCAGTGTACCGGGACAGGGTTACACCGGGGAGCTGTTTTTT. It encodes CASVPGQGYTGELFF. Filled out from reference TRBV19 and TRBJ2-2, the complete variable domain reads DGGITQSPKYLFRKEGQNVTLSCEQNLNHDAMYWYRQDPGQGLRLIYYSQIVNDFQKGDIAEGYSVSREKKESFPLTVTSAQKNPTAFYLCASVPGQGYTGELFFGEGSRLTVL.

V gene TRBV7-2 combines with J gene TRBJ2-1, with a tentative D call TRBD2 (5 bases). Germline CDR1 SGHTA, CDR2 FQGNSA. Trimming stripped 1 base from V and 8 bases from J, with 15 bases between. This CDR3 contains 15 residues. As DNA, the CDR3 is TGTGCCAGCAGCTTAGTGTCTACTAGGAGACATGAGCAGTTCTTC. This sequence encodes CASSLVSTRRHEQFF.

This clone was counted once. The V gene is TRBV2, the J gene TRBJ2-1; 10 bases fit TRBD2. Unmatched junction bases numbered 14, after V lost 6 bases and J lost 12 bases. CDR1 and CDR2 (germline): SNHLY, FYNNEI. The CDR3 has 15 residues. The CDR3 reads CASSLTSGNNVGQFF. In DNA, the CDR3 is TGTGCCAGCAGCCTAACTAGCGGGAACAATGTCGGGCAGTTCTTC.

This chain links TRBV19 with TRBJ2-7; 8 nucleotides line up with TRBD2. The length of the CDR3 is 17 residues. Germline assignment: CDR1 LNHDA and CDR2 SQIVND (reference sequence). Trimming at V came to 5 bases and at J to 6 bases, leaving 18 bases not matched to a gene. The CDR3 here is CASSVTFPTRSGGEQYF. Here the CDR3 DNA reads TGTGCCAGTAGTGTAACATTCCCCACCCGCAGCGGGGGCGAGCAGTACTTC.

The DNA of the CDR3 is TGTGCCAGCAGCTTAGACCGGGGGGACTGGAACACCTTC. As protein: CASSLDRGDWNTF. The rearrangement joins TRBV11-2 to TRBJ1-2, with D possibly being TRBD1 (5 bases). The CDR3 runs to 13 residues. V lost 0 bases, J lost 12 bases, and 14 bases lay in between. CDR1 SGHAT and CDR2 FQNNGV come from the germline V gene.

The V gene is TRBV19, the J gene TRBJ1-4; the match to TRBD1 covers 8 bases. This CDR3 comprises 14 residues. V shed 8 bases, J shed 8 bases, and the junction held 10 bases outside the gene matches. In germline, CDR1 is LNHDA, CDR2 SQIVND (reference sequence). The DNA of the CDR3 is TGTGCCAGTCGCAGGGGGCGCGAAAGAGAAAAACTGTTTTTT. This codes for CASRRGREREKLFF.

This chain links TRBV5-6 with TRBJ1-2; D gene uncertain. In germline, CDR1 is SGHDT, CDR2 YYEEEE. This CDR3 is 14 amino acids long. V dropped 2 bases and J dropped 5 bases, with 13 bases sitting between them. CDR3 in DNA: TGTGCCAGCAGCTTACGCGGCGGGGAGTATGGCTACACCTTC. Encoded protein: CASSLRGGEYGYTF.

The V gene is TRBV14, the J gene TRBJ2-1; 12 nucleotides line up with TRBD2. The germline gives CDR1 SGHDN, CDR2 FVKESK. This CDR3 spans 15 amino acids. Trimming took 5 bases from V and 8 from J; bases not matched to a gene: 7. The chain's CDR3 is CASSYTSGGSYEQFF. Written as DNA, the CDR3 is TGTGCCAGCAGCTATACTAGCGGGGGGTCTTATGAGCAGTTCTTC. The full variable domain, its missing parts supplied by reference TRBV14 and TRBJ2-1, is EAGVTQFPSHSVIEKGQTVTLRCDPISGHDNLYWYRRVMGKEIKFLLHFVKESKQDESGMPNNRFLAERTGGTYSTLKVQPAELEDSGVYFCASSYTSGGSYEQFFGPGTRLTVL.

CDR3 DNA sequence: TGTGCCAGCCACCGGGATAGGGATGTAGGTGAGCAGTTCTTC. Translated: CASHRDRDVGEQFF. This chain joins TRBV9 and TRBJ2-1, with TRBD2 as a possible D gene (5 bases). Germline CDR1 SGDLS, CDR2 YYNGEE. This CDR3 is 14 amino acids long. V was pared by 7 bases and J by 9 bases, with 20 bases between.

V gene TRBV9 combines with J gene TRBJ1-1, with D perhaps TRBD1 (5 bases). CDR3 length equals 15 residues. The ends were cut back, 4 bases at V and 0 bases at J, with 13 bases in the middle. Germline V gives CDR1 SGDLS, CDR2 YYNGEE. For the CDR3, the DNA is TGTGCCAGCAGCCCGAGGGAGGGGATGAACACTGAAGCTTTCTTT. It is translated as CASSPREGMNTEAFF.

CDR3 loop: CASSESGGTNEKLFF. DNA for the CDR3: TGTGCCAGCAGTGAATCAGGGGGAACTAATGAAAAACTGTTTTTT. The rearrangement uses TRBV2 and TRBJ1-4, with 7 bases fitting TRBD1. Germline V gives CDR1 SNHLY, CDR2 FYNNEI. Losses at the gene ends were 2 bases for V and 1 base for J; bases not matched to a gene: 1. This CDR3 region has 15 residues.

The chain has TRBV6-1 and TRBJ2-7; 10 bases align to TRBD2. J gave up 1 base and V 4 bases, and 4 bases lay outside the gene matches. This CDR3 is built from 15 residues. Germline loops: CDR1 MNHNS, CDR2 SASEGT. This CDR3 is CASSVLAGTSYEQYF. Here the CDR3 DNA reads TGTGCCAGCAGTGTACTAGCGGGGACTTCCTACGAGCAGTACTTC.

The chain has TRBV9 and TRBJ2-5, with 8 bases fitting TRBD1. The CDR3 covers 14 residues. V was clipped by 0 bases and J by 7 bases; unmatched bases: 5. Germline assignment: CDR1 SGDLS and CDR2 YYNGEE. This chain's CDR3 is CASSVADRGGTQYF. CDR3 coding DNA: TGTGCCAGCAGCGTAGCTGACAGGGGTGGGACCCAGTACTTC.

The chain couples TRBV6-5 to TRBJ1-1; D is unresolved. The CDR3 is 9 amino acids. Germline CDR1 and CDR2: MNHEY and SVGAGI. Between the trimmed V and J ends, which lost 5 bases and 11 bases, there was a span of 6 bases. The CDR3 here is CASSVRAFF. In nucleotides, the CDR3 is TGTGCCAGCAGTGTACGGGCTTTCTTT.

CDR3 residues: CATSIYGTSGADNEQFF. In nucleotides, the CDR3 is TGTGCCACCAGCATATACGGGACTAGCGGGGCTGACAATGAGCAGTTCTTC. V gene TRBV15 combines with J gene TRBJ2-1; 13 nucleotides agree with TRBD2. The V segment lost 4 bases and the J segment 5 bases; nucleotides outside the gene matches: 8. The CDR3 runs 17 residues. The V gene's germline CDR1 is LNHNV and CDR2 YYDKDF (reference sequence). Together with reference TRBV15 and TRBJ2-1, the CDR3 gives the full variable domain: DAMVIQNPRYQVTQFGKPVTLSCSQTLNHNVMYWYQQKSSQAPKLLFHYYDKDFNNEADTPDNFQSRRPNTSFCFLDIRSPGLGDTAMYLCATSIYGTSGADNEQFFGPGTRLTVL.

The genes are TRBV14 and TRBJ2-1; 7 bases are shared with TRBD2. The CDR3 spans 18 residues. V was clipped by 4 bases and J by 7 bases; unmatched bases: 19. Germline V CDR1 and CDR2: SGHDN, FVKESK. The DNA of the CDR3 is TGTGCCAGCAGCCCAAACCTGCGCTTTGCGGGAGTTGGTAATGAGCAGTTCTTC. Its translation is CASSPNLRFAGVGNEQFF.

The chain carries TRBV27 and TRBJ1-5; D may be TRBD1 (5 bases). From germline, CDR1 is MNHEY and CDR2 SMNVEV (reference sequence). There are 15 residues in the CDR3. The germline V and J ends were trimmed by 3 bases and 0 bases, with 9 bases remaining between them. As DNA, the CDR3 is TGTGCCAGCAGTTTCCAGGGCCTTAGCAATCAGCCCCAGCATTTT. It is translated as CASSFQGLSNQPQHF.

The rearrangement joins TRBV5-1 to TRBJ2-2, with D possibly TRBD2 on 5 matching bases. The germline V gene has CDR1 SGHRS and CDR2 YFSETQ. This CDR3 contains 15 residues. With 7 bases removed from V and 0 bases from J, the gap between germline ends came to 13 bases. CDR3 region: CASREEGTNTGELFF. CDR3 nucleotides: TGCGCCAGCCGAGAAGAGGGTACGAACACCGGGGAGCTGTTTTTT.

This sequence joins TRBV25-1 and TRBJ1-2, with TRBD1 matching 8 bases. The length of the CDR3 is 14 residues. V dropped 1 base and J dropped 7; count of bases not matched to a gene: 5. Per germline, CDR1 MGHDK and CDR2 SYGVNS. CDR3 bases: TGTGCCAGCAGTGAATCCGGACAGGGAGGTGGCTACACCTTC. It codes for CASSESGQGGGYTF.